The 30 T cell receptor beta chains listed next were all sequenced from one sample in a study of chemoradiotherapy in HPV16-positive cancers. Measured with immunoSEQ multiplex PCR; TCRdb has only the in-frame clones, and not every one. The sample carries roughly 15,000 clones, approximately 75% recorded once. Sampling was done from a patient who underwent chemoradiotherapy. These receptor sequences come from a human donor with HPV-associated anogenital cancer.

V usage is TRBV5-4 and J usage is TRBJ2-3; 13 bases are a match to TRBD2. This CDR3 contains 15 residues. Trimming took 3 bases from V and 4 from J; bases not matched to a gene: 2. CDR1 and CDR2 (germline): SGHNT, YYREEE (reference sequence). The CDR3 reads CASSWTSGSSDTQYF. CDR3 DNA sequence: TGTGCCAGCAGCTGGACTAGCGGGAGTTCAGATACGCAGTATTTT.

The DNA of the CDR3 is TGCAGCGTTGGCGGCAGCTCCTACGAGCAGTACTTC. It codes for CSVGGSSYEQYF. The rearrangement joins TRBV29-1 to TRBJ2-7; D remains ambiguous. Germline loops: CDR1 SQVTM, CDR2 ANQGSEA. V was cut by 4 bases and J by 0 bases, with 7 bases left in between. The CDR3 contains 12 residues.

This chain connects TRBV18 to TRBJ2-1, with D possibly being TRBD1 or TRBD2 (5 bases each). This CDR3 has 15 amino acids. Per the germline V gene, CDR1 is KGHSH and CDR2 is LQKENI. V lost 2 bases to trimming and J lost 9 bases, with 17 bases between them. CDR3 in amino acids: CASSPMAGQSGEQFF. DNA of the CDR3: TGTGCCAGCTCACCAATGGCAGGGCAAAGCGGTGAGCAGTTCTTC.

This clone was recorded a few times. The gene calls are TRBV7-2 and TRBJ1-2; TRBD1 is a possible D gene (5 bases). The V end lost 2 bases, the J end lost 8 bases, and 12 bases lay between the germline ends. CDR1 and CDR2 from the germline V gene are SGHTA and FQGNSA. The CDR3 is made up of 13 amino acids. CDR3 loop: CASSLSGARGYTF. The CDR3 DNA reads TGTGCCAGCAGCTTATCCGGGGCCAGGGGCTACACCTTC.

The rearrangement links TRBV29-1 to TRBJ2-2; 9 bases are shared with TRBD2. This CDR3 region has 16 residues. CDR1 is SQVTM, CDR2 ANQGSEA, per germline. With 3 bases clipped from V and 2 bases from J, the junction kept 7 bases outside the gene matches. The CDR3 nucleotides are TGCAGCGTTGAGTCTAGCGGGGACGTTAACACCGGGGAGCTGTTTTTT. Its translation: CSVESSGDVNTGELFF.

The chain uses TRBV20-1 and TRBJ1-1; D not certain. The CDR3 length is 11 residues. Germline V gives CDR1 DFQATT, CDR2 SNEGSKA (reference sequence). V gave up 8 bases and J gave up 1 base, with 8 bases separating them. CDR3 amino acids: CSFRQNTEAFF. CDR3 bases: TGCAGTTTTAGACAGAACACTGAAGCTTTCTTT.

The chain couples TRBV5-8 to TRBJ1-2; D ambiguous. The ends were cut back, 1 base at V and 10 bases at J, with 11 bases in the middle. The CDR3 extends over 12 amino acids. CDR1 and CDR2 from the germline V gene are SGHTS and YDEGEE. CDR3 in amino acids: CASSLRKGYYTF. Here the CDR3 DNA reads TGTGCCAGCAGCTTGCGGAAGGGCTACTACACCTTC.

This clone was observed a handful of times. This chain's CDR3 is CAVNRGSTDTQYF. In DNA, the CDR3 is TGTGCCGTAAACAGGGGGAGCACAGATACGCAGTATTTT. The chain recombines TRBV7-2 with TRBJ2-3; 8 nucleotides agree with TRBD1. Trimming at V came to 11 bases and at J to 0 bases, leaving 4 bases not matched to a gene. Germline V gene sequence: CDR1 SGHTA, CDR2 FQGNSA. The CDR3 length is 13 residues.

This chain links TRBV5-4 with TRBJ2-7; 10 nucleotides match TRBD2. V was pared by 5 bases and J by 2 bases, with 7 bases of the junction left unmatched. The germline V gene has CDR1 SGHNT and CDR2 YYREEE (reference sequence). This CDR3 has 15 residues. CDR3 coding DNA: TGTGCCAGCAGAGAAGGAGCGGGAGGGCCCTACGAGCAGTACTTC. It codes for CASREGAGGPYEQYF.

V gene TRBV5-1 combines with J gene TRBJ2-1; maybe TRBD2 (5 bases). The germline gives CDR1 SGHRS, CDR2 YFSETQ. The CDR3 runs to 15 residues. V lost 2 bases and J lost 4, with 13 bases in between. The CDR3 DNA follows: TGCGCCAGCAGCTTATATAGCGAGTTGTACAATGAGCAGTTCTTC. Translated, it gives CASSLYSELYNEQFF.

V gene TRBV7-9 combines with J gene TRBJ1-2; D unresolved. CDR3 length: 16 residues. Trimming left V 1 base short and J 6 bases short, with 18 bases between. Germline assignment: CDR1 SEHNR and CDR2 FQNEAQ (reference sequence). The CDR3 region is CASSLVELRGIDGYTF. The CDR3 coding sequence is TGTGCCAGCAGCTTAGTCGAGCTTCGAGGGATTGATGGCTACACCTTC.

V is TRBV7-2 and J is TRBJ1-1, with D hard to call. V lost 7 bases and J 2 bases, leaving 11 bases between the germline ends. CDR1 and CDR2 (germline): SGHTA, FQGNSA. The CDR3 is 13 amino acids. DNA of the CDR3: TGTGCCAGCAAGGTACAGAGCAACACTGAAGCTTTCTTT. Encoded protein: CASKVQSNTEAFF.

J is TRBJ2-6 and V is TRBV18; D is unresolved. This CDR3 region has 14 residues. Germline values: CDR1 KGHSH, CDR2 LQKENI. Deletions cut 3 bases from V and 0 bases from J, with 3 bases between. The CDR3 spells CASSPSSGANVLTF. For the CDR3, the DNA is TGTGCCAGCTCACCGTCCTCTGGGGCCAACGTCCTGACTTTC.

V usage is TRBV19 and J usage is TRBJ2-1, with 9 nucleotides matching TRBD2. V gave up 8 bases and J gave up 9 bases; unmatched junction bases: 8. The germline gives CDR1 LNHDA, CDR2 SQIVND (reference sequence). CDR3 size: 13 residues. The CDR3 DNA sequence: TGTGCCAGTGGGCTAGCGGGGCAGGGTGAGCAGTTCTTC. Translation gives CASGLAGQGEQFF. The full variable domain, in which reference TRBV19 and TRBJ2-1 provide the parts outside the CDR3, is DGGITQSPKYLFRKEGQNVTLSCEQNLNHDAMYWYRQDPGQGLRLIYYSQIVNDFQKGDIAEGYSVSREKKESFPLTVTSAQKNPTAFYLCASGLAGQGEQFFGPGTRLTVL.

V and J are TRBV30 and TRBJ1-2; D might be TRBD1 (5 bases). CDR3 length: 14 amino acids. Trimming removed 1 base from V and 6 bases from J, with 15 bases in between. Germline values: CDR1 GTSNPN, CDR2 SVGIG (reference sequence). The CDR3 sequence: CAWSGEGRYDGYTF. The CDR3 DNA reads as TGTGCCTGGAGTGGGGAGGGGCGTTACGATGGCTACACCTTC.

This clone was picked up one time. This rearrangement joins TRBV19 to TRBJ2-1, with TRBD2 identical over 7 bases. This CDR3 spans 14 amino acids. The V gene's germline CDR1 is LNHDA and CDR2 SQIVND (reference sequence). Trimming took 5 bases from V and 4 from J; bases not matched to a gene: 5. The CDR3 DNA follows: TGTGCCAGTAGTCCACTAGCGCTATACAATGAGCAGTTCTTC. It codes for CASSPLALYNEQFF.

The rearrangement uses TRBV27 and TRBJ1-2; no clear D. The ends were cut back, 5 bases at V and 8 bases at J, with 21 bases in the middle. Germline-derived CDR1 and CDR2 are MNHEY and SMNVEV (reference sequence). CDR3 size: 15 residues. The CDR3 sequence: CASSVMGMEISGYTF. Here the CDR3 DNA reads TGTGCCAGCAGTGTAATGGGTATGGAGATAAGCGGCTACACCTTC.

The CDR3 protein is CASSLALAGVPYEQYF. DNA of the CDR3: TGTGCCAGCAGCTTAGCGCTTGCGGGGGTTCCCTACGAGCAGTACTTC. The genes are TRBV7-9 and TRBJ2-7; 7 positions agree with TRBD2. Germline V gives CDR1 SEHNR, CDR2 FQNEAQ (reference sequence). This CDR3 is built from 16 residues. J was trimmed by 2 bases and V by 0 bases; bases with no gene match: 7.

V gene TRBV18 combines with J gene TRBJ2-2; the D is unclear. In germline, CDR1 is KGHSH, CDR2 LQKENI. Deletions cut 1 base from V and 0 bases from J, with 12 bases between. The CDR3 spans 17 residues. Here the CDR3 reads CASSPQGGATNTGELFF. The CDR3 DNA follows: TGTGCCAGCTCACCACAGGGCGGCGCGACGAACACCGGGGAGCTGTTTTTT.

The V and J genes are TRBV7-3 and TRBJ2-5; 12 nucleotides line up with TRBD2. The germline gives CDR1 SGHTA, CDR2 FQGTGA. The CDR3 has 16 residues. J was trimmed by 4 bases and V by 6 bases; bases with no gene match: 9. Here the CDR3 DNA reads TGTGCCAGCAGTTCACCTACTAGCGGGAGGCCAGAGACCCAGTACTTC. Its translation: CASSSPTSGRPETQYF.

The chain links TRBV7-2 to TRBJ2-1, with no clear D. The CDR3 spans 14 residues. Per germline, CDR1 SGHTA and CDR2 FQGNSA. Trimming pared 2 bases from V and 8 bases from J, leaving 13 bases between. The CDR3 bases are TGTGCCAGCAGCTTACTAGTCGGGTCTCATGAGCAGTTCTTC. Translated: CASSLLVGSHEQFF.

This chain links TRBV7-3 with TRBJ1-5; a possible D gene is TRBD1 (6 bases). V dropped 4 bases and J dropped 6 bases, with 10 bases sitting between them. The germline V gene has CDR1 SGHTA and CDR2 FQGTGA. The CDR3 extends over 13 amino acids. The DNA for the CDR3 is TGTGCCAGCAGCTCGGGACATCGTCAGCCCCAGCATTTT. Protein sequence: CASSSGHRQPQHF. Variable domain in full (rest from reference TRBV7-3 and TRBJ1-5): GAGVSQTPSNKVTEKGKYVELRCDPISGHTALYWYRQSLGQGPEFLIYFQGTGAADDSGLPNDRFFAVRPEGSVSTLKIQRTERGDSAVYLCASSSGHRQPQHFGDGTRLSIL.

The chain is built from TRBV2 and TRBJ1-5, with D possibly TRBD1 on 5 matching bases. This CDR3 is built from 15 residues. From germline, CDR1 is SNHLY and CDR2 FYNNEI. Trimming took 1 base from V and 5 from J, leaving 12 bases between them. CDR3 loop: CASSEVQGGDQPQHF. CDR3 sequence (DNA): TGTGCCAGCAGTGAAGTCCAGGGAGGAGATCAGCCCCAGCATTTT.

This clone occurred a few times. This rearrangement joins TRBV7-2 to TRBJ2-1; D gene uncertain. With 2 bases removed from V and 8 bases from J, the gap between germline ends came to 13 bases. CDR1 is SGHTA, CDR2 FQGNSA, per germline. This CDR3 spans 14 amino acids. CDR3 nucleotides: TGTGCCAGCAGCTTACAAGGAAGCTTCCATGAGCAGTTCTTC. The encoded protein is CASSLQGSFHEQFF.

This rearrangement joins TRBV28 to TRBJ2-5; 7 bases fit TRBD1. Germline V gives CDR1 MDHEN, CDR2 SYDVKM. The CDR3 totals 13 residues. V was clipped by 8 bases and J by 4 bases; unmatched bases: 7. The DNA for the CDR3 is TGTGCCAGCTACGACCGGGACAGAGAGACCCAGTACTTC. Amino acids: CASYDRDRETQYF.

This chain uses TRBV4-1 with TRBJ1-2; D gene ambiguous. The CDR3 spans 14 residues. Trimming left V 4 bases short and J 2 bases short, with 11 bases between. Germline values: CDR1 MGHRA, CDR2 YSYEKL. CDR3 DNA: TGCGCCAGCAGCCTCGGACGTATGAACTATGGCTACACCTTC. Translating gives CASSLGRMNYGYTF.

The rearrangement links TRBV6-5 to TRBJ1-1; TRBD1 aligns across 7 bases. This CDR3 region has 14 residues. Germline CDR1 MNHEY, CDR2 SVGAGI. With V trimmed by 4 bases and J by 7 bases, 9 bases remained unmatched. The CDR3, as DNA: TGTGCCAGCAGTTTAGACAGGGCGTCGCTTGAAGCTTTCTTT. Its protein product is CASSLDRASLEAFF.

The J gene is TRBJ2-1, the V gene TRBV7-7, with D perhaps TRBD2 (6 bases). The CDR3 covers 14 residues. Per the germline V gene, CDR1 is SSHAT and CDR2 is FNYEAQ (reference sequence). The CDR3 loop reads CASAGSLANNEQFF. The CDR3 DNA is TGTGCTAGCGCCGGGAGTTTAGCAAACAATGAGCAGTTCTTC.

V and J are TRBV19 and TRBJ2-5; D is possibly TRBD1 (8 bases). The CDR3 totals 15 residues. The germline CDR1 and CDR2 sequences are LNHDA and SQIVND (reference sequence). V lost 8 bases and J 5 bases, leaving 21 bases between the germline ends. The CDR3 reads CASGGGQGAWETQYF. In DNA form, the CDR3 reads TGTGCCAGTGGGGGAGGGCAGGGGGCTTGGGAGACCCAGTACTTC. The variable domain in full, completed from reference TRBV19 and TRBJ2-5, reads DGGITQSPKYLFRKEGQNVTLSCEQNLNHDAMYWYRQDPGQGLRLIYYSQIVNDFQKGDIAEGYSVSREKKESFPLTVTSAQKNPTAFYLCASGGGQGAWETQYFGPGTRLLVL.

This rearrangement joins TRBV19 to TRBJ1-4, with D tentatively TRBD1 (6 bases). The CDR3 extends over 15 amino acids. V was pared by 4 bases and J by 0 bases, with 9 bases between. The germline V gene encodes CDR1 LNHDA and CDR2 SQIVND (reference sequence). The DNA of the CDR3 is TGTGCCAGTAGTAGGACAGCTGCAACTAATGAAAAACTGTTTTTT. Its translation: CASSRTAATNEKLFF.